The sequence of this TCR beta chain was determined in a study of tissue T cells after allogeneic stem cell transplantation (dated by TCRdb to about 2022). Turning to the overall study: The study profiled TCR beta repertoires in many tissues obtained from research autopsies of patients with and without GVHD, and also in mouse models of GVHD. The human arm was conducted as a prospective observational study, and neither blinding nor randomization was performed. The paper as a whole reports these results and caveats: Within patients, how anatomically similar tissues were was a major factor shaping TCR repertoire composition, regardless of disease or transplant status. A small and clinically heterogeneous patient cohort was studied, and sampling depth was acknowledged as a limitation. Only a few T cell clones appeared in more than one patient, yet motif-based clustering showed tissue-specific repertoire signatures that were shared between patients. The study did not establish which tissue TCRs were alloreactive or antigen-specific, and some clones may have been host cells that persisted. In both patients and mice, T cells from blood and spleen picked up only a limited part of the TCR repertoire that was detected in tissues.

For this clone: It has no known antigen specificity. The gene names and germline sequences given are murine.

Sample time point, as interpreted from the label and publication: mouse harvest day 14 after allogeneic transplant. Mouse grafts consisting of 10^7 T-cell-depleted bone marrow cells combined with 10^6 splenic CD5+ T cells were administered by tail vein injection. GVHD in mice was modeled with a major MHC-mismatch B6 (H2b) into BALB/c (H2d) model, and tissues were profiled at day 7 or 14. On day 7 or 14 post-transplant, mouse tissues and retro-orbital blood were harvested with separate sterile tools for each animal, and livers were flushed beforehand. Before genomic DNA isolation with the DNeasy Blood & Tissue Kit, mouse tissues were minced with razor blades in buffered saline. Receptor libraries were prepared by the immunoSEQ multiplex PCR assay. TCRbeta CDR3 sequencing was performed at survey depth by Adaptive Biotechnologies, and CDR3 sequences, V/J genes, productive frequency and template counts were reported. TCR beta CDR3 regions were amplified from genomic DNA instead of RNA. Per the original workflow: Pairwise repertoire overlap between tissues was quantified with Jensen-Shannon divergence, where 1 means complete divergence and 0 identical. Tissues were grouped by single-linkage agglomerative hierarchical clustering of pairwise JSD values, and the clustering results were shown as dendrograms. GLIPH2 was run on all patient samples with simulation_depth 1000, kmer_min_depth 3 and cdr3_length_cutoff 8, and groups with more than two unique CDR3s were retained. A standardized tissue-overlap score was calculated by extrapolating Jaccard GLIPH-group overlap across patients to a standard repertoire size of 1000 clones. Linear mixed-effect models, with tissue included as a fixed effect and individual included as a random effect, were used to assess associations of diversity with clinical or experimental variables. TCRdb carries this immuneACCESS record with in-frame sequences only. Its versions omit some clonotypes, under half of them owing to an unresolved V gene in the studies checked, with the rest unexplained. That table furnishes V, J and clone size, whereas the DNA furnished D and trimming. In all, the sample holds around 3,000 clones, and 43% of those were seen once. Over 20% of the sample is taken by the ten largest.

Sequencing was done on a sample of gut tissue. The clonotype originates from a female BALB/c mouse given C57BL/6 T cells with graft-versus-host disease after an allogeneic hematopoietic cell transplant.

The CDR3 in this case is CASSPSFNQDTQYF. The CDR3 bases that were read are TGTGCCAGCAGTCCCTCATTTAACCAAGACACCCAGTAC. The rearranged chain carries TRBV26 and TRBJ2-5, with the D gene too uncertain to name. The read terminates 1 residue before the CDR3 end, so the remaining end is supplied by the germline J gene. V loses 4 bases of germline sequence and J loses 0 bases, and the interval between the two ends is 8 bases. From cysteine to phenylalanine, the CDR3 is 14 amino acids long. Of the CDR3's DNA, 39 bases were read; they are in frame from base 1. From a lookup of the germline V gene (reference sequence), CDR1 and CDR2 are KGHPV and FQNQEV.